The entry below gives a single T cell receptor beta chain sequence along with its context. This sample is drawn from a study of blood T cell repertoires in COVID-19. Study details: Whether acute or convalescent, the COVID-19 samples came from the United States, Italy and Spain.

Libraries were prepared by immunoSEQ multiplex PCR; TCRdb keeps only in-frame clonotypes and omits some of them. This sample yields 90,000 to 110,000 clones, of which more than 65% are seen a single time; roughly 8.2% belongs to the top ten. Germline-derived CDR1 and CDR2 are SGDLS and YYNGEE. The CDR3 is 14 residues long. Trimming took 4 bases from V and 7 from J; bases not matched to a gene: 10. The gene calls are TRBV9 and TRBJ1-2, with 7 positions matching TRBD1. Sample: peripheral blood. The sequence derives from a woman older than 75 with active or convalescent COVID-19. The CDR3 region is CASSYDDRAGGYTF. As DNA, the CDR3 is TGTGCCAGCAGCTATGACGACAGGGCTGGTGGCTACACCTTC.